This T cell receptor (beta chain) was identified during a study of blood T cell repertoires in COVID-19. Overall study: Collection of acute and convalescent COVID-19 samples took place in the United States, Italy and Spain.

The table came from immunoSEQ multiplex PCR; TCRdb's copy has only in-frame clones and leaves some out. Altogether 150,000 to 200,000 clones are present, over 85% being singletons, with the ten largest covering less than 2%. The CDR3 extends over 11 amino acids. Germline-derived CDR1 and CDR2 are SGHTA and FQGNSA. The V end was cut by 5 bases, the J end by 15 bases, with 14 bases between. Enrollment of patients from Seattle took place during active infection, with longitudinal follow-up. The TCR was taken from a woman aged 60-75 years with COVID-19, enrolled during active disease. The chain is built from TRBV7-2 and TRBJ2-1, with a possible D match to TRBD2 (6 bases). The specimen sequenced was peripheral blood. The CDR3: CASSPTGGLFF. CDR3 bases: TGTGCCAGCAGCCCGACCGGGGGACTGTTCTTC.